Included here is one T cell receptor (beta chain) sequence, with context. Antigen specificity is unknown. Sequenced by immunoSEQ multiplex PCR; TCRdb stores in-frame clones only, minus some. The data hold about 2.4 million clones, with roughly 93% observed a single time. The data belong to a study of shared clonotypes between healthy human individuals. General study results and limits: Among the subsets, naive ones generally showed larger estimated richness than memory ones.

This CDR3 spans 17 amino acids. Germline V gene data show CDR1 as LGHNA and CDR2 as YNFKEQ. V was clipped by 2 bases and J by 4 bases; unmatched bases: 9. Splitting the CD4+ cells yielded a CD45RA+ naive subset and a CD45RA-negative memory subset. The chain employs TRBV4-2 and TRBJ2-1; 9 bases map to TRBD2. The clonotype originates from a man aged 18 to 29 in good health. Some clones in this sample may be carry-over from other donors' samples. The source material was naive CD4+ T cells from PBMCs. Documented subset: CD45RA+ positively selected. The CDR3 sequence: CASSQLGWLAGYNEQFF. Here the CDR3 DNA reads TGTGCCAGCAGCCAACTAGGCTGGCTAGCGGGATACAATGAGCAGTTCTTC.